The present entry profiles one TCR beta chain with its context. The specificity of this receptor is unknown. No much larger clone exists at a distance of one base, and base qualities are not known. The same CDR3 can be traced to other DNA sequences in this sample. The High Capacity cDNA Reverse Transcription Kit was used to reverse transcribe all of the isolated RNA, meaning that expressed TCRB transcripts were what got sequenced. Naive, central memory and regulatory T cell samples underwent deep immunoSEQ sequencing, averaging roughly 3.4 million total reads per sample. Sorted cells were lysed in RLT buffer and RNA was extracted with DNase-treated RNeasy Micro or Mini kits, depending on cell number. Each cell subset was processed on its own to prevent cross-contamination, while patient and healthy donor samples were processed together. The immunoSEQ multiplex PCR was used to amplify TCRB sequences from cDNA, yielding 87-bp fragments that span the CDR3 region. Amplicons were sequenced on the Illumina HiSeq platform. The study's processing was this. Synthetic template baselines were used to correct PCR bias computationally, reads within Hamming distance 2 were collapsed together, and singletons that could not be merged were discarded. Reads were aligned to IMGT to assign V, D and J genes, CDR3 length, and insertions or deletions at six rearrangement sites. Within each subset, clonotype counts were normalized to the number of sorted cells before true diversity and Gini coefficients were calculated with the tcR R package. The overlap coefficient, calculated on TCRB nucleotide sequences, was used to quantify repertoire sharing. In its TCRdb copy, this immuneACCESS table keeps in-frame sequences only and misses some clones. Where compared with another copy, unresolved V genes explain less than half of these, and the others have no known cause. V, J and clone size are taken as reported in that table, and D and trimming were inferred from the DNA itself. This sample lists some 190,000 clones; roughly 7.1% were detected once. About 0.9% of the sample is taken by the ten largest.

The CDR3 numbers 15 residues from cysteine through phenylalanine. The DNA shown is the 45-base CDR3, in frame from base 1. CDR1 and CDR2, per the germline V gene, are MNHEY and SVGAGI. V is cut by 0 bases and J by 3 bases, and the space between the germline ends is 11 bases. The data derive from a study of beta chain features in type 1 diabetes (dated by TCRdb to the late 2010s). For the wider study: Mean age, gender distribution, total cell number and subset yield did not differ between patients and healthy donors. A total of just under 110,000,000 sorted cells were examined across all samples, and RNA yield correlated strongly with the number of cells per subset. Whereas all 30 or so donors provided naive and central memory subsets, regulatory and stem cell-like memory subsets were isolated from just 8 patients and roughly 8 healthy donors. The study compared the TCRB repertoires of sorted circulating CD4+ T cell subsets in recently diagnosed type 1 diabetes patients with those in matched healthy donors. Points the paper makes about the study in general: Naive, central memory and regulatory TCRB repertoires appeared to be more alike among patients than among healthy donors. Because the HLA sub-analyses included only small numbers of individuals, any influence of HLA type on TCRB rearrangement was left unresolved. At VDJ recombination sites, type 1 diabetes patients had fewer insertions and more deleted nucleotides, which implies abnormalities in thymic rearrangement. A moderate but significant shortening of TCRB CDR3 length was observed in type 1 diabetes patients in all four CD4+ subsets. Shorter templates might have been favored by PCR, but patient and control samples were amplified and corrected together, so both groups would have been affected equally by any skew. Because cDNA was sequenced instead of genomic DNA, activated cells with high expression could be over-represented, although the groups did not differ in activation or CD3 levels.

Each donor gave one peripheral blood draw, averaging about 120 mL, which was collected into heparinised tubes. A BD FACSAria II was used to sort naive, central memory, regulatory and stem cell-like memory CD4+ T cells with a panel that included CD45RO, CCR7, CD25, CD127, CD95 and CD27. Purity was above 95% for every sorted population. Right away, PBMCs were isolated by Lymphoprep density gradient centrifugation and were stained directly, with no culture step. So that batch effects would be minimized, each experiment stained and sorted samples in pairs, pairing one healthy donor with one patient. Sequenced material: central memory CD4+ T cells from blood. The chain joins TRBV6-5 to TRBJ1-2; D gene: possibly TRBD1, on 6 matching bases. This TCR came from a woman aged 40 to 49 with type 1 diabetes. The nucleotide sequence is TGTGCCAGCAGTTACTCGTGGGGGCAGGACTATGGCTACACCTTC. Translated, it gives CASSYSWGQDYGYTF.